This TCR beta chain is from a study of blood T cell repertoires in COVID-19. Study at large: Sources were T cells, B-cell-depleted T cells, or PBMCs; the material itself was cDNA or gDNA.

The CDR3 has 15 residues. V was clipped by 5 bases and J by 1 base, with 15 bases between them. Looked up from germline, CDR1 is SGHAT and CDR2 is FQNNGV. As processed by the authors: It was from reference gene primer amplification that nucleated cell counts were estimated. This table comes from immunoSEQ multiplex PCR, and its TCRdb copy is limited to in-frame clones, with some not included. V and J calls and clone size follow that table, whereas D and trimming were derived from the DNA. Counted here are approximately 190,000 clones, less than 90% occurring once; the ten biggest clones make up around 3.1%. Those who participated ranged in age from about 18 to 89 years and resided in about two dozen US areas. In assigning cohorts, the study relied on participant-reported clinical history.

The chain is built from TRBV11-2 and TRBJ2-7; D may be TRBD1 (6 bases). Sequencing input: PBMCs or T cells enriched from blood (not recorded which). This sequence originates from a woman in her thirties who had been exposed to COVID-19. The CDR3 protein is CASSRIRDISYEQYF. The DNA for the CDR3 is TGTGCCAGCAGCCGGATTCGGGACATTTCCTACGAGCAGTACTTC.